This entry describes one T cell receptor (beta chain). How the authors handled the data: Reference gene primer amplification in the assay estimated nucleated cell counts. Assay: immunoSEQ multiplex PCR; the TCRdb copy retains only in-frame clones and omits some. V, J and clone size are those of that table, while D and trimming were read from the DNA. The sample carries around 80,000 clones, about four fifths recorded once. The CDR3 extends over 16 amino acids. The V and J ends lost 5 bases and 8 bases, in that order; junction bases with no gene match: 15. Germline V gene lookup returns CDR1 SEHNR and CDR2 FQNEAQ (reference sequence). This record belongs to a study of blood T cell repertoires in COVID-19. Overall study context: The samples span acute and convalescent COVID-19 from the United States, Italy and Spain. T cells, B-cell-depleted T cells, or PBMCs provided the cDNA or gDNA that served as material.

The source of this sequence is a human donor in a cohort sampled during active COVID-19. Sequenced material: peripheral blood. The chain has TRBV7-9 and TRBJ2-1; 7 bases line up with TRBD2. CDR3 bases: TGTGCCAGCAGCCTAGGAGGCCGCGGGGGTGGAGATGAGCAGTTCTTC. Protein sequence: CASSLGGRGGGDEQFF.